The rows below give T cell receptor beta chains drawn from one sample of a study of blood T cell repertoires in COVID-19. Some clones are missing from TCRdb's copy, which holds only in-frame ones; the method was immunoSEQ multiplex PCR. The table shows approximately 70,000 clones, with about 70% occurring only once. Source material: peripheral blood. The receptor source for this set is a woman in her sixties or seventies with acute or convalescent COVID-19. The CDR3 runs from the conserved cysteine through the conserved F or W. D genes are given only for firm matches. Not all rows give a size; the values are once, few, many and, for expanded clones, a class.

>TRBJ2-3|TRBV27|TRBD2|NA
CASSAMRASGGVTDTQYF
TGTGCCAGCAGTGCGATGAGGGCTAGCGGGGGGGTGACAGATACGCAGTATTTT
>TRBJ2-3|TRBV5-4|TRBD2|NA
CASSLGLRGGGTDTQYF
TGTGCCAGCAGCTTGGGGCTCCGGGGGGGCGGCACAGATACGCAGTATTTT
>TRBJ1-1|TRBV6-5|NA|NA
CASSGTHTEAFF
TGTGCCAGCAGCGGGACACACACTGAAGCTTTCTTT
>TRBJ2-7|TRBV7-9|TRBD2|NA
CASSPDLSGSGYEQYF
TGTGCCAGCAGCCCCGACTTGAGCGGGAGTGGGTACGAGCAGTACTTC
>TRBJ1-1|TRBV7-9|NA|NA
CASSLEHTEAFF
TGTGCCAGCAGCTTAGAGCACACTGAAGCTTTCTTT
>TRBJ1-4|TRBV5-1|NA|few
CASSLKRGGEKLFF
TGCGCCAGCAGCTTGAAAAGGGGAGGGGAAAAACTGTTTTTT
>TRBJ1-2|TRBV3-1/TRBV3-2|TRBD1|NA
CASSQLRDRSYGYTF
TGTGCCAGCAGCCAACTCCGGGACAGGAGCTATGGCTACACCTTC
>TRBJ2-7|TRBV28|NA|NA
CASSPIGPGGEQYF
TGTGCCAGCAGCCCCATCGGACCCGGGGGCGAGCAGTACTTC
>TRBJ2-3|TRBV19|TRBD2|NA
CASSIGGLATDTQYF
TGTGCCAGTAGTATAGGCGGACTAGCAACAGATACGCAGTATTTT
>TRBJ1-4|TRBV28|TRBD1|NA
CASSLPGGRGEKLFF
TGTGCCAGCAGTTTACCAGGGGGCCGAGGTGAAAAACTGTTTTTT
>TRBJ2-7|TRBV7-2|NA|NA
CASSSPVLSEQYF
TGTGCCAGCAGCTCCCCGGTACTGAGCGAGCAGTACTTC
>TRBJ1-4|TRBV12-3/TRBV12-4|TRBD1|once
CASSRQGSEKLFF
TGTGCCAGCAGCCGACAGGGAAGTGAAAAACTGTTTTTT
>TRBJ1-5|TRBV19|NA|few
CASAGDRQPQHF
TGTGCCAGTGCAGGGGATCGTCAGCCCCAGCATTTT
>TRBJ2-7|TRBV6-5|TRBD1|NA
CASTLRNRGPYEQYF
TGTGCCAGCACCTTGAGGAACAGGGGACCGTACGAGCAGTACTTC
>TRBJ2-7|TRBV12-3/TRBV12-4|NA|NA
CASSLEGQKQYF
TGTGCCAGCAGTTTGGAGGGACAGAAGCAGTACTTC
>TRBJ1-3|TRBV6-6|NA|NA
CASSRLRDTSGNTIYF
TGTGCCAGCAGCCGCTTACGGGACACTTCTGGAAACACCATATATTTT
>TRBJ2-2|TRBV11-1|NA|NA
CASSPGRTGELFF
TGTGCCAGCAGCCCGGGGAGAACCGGGGAGCTGTTTTTT
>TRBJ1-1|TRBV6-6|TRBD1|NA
CASSYGQGNTEAFF
TGTGCCAGCAGTTACGGACAGGGGAACACTGAAGCTTTCTTT
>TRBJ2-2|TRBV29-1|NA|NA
CSVIRDKAGELFF
TGCAGCGTGATCCGGGACAAGGCCGGGGAGCTGTTTTTT
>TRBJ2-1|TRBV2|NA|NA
CASSEFLQDETYNNEQFF
TGTGCCAGCAGTGAATTTTTACAGGATGAGACTTACAACAATGAGCAGTTCTTC
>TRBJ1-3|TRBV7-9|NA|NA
CASSLGLRSSSEDTIYF
TGTGCCAGCAGCTTAGGCCTCCGGAGCAGTTCGGAGGACACCATATATTTT
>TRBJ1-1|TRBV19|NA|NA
CASIISGHPNTEAFF
TGTGCCAGTATCATCTCGGGACACCCGAACACTGAAGCTTTCTTT
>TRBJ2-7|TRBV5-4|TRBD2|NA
CASSQGLAGGLSYEQYF
TGTGCCAGCAGCCAAGGACTAGCGGGAGGGCTGTCCTACGAGCAGTACTTC
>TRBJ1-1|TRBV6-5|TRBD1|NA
CASRPRTGANTEAFF
TGTGCCAGCAGACCTAGGACAGGGGCGAACACTGAAGCTTTCTTT
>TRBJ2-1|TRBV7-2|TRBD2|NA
CASSRTSGTIGDGNEQFF
TGTGCCAGCAGCCGGACTAGCGGGACTATTGGGGATGGCAATGAGCAGTTCTTC
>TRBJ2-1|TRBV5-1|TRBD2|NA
CASSSLAGTYNEQFF
TGCGCCAGCAGTTCCTTAGCGGGGACATACAATGAGCAGTTCTTC
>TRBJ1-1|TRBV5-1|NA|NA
CASSAPGGRDAFF
TGCGCCAGCAGCGCACCCGGGGGGCGGGATGCTTTCTTT